The next 15 T cell receptor beta chains were all read from a single sample in a study of long-term antiretroviral therapy in people with HIV. The run of the v3.0 immunoSEQ assay was at survey level. Profiled with immunoSEQ multiplex PCR; TCRdb holds only in-frame clones, not every one. The sample lists 28,000 or so clones, more than 85% seen once, with about 9.4% in the top ten. The specimen comprised unsorted PBMCs, sampled 6.2 years after starting antiretroviral therapy. These TCRs come from a man between 35 and 55 years old with HIV.

This rearrangement joins TRBV5-8 to TRBJ1-1; D is ambiguous. Germline CDR1 and CDR2: SGHTS and YDEGEE. The CDR3 loop spans 14 amino acids. V was trimmed by 6 bases and J by 0 bases, leaving 12 bases between them. The CDR3 sequence is CASTITPLNTEAFF. CDR3 nucleotide sequence: TGTGCCAGCACCATTACCCCGTTGAACACTGAAGCTTTCTTT.

V and J are TRBV6-5 and TRBJ2-5; 7 bases are a match to TRBD2. The J segment lost 6 bases and the V segment lost 7 bases, leaving 8 bases of the junction unmatched. The CDR3 has 13 residues. Germline CDR1 is MNHEY and CDR2 is SVGAGI. This CDR3 is CASTLAVGQTQYF. The CDR3 DNA sequence: TGTGCCAGCACGCTAGCGGTGGGGCAGACCCAGTACTTC.

The chain is built from TRBV11-2 and TRBJ2-7; 9 bases are shared with TRBD1. V trimming: 5 bases; J trimming: 4 bases; junction bases outside the gene matches: 3. This CDR3 contains 13 residues. Germline V gene data show CDR1 as SGHAT and CDR2 as FQNNGV. The CDR3 spells CASSGDREYEQYF. The CDR3 DNA sequence: TGTGCCAGCAGCGGGGACAGGGAATACGAGCAGTACTTC.

This chain joins TRBV7-9 and TRBJ1-1; D unresolved. CDR1 is SEHNR, CDR2 FQNEAQ, per germline (reference sequence). There are 12 residues in the CDR3. Between the trimmed V and J ends, which lost 2 bases and 4 bases, there was a span of 5 bases. CDR3: CASSLFATEAFF. DNA for the CDR3: TGTGCCAGCAGCTTATTTGCCACTGAAGCTTTCTTT.

This clone was recorded only once. The rearrangement joins TRBV2 to TRBJ1-5, with 8 bases lining up with TRBD1. The CDR3 sequence is 14 residues long. V gave up 7 bases and J gave up 0 bases; unmatched junction bases: 2. The germline V gene encodes CDR1 SNHLY and CDR2 FYNNEI. This chain's CDR3 is CASTGGYSNQPQHF. CDR3 DNA: TGTGCCAGCACAGGGGGCTATAGCAATCAGCCCCAGCATTTT.

This chain joins TRBV7-9 and TRBJ2-7; no firm D call. CDR1 and CDR2 (germline): SEHNR, FQNEAQ (reference sequence). Trimming took off 8 bases at V and 3 bases at J, with 11 bases between the two ends. CDR3 length: 12 residues. Here the CDR3 DNA reads TGTGCCAGCGCAGACGGCTTCTACGAGCAGTACTTC. This codes for CASADGFYEQYF.

This clone has just a few counts. The chain combines TRBV7-9 with TRBJ1-1; no firm D call. The V gene lost 4 bases and the J gene lost 10 bases, with 13 bases spanning the gap. This CDR3 spans 12 amino acids. CDR1 and CDR2 (germline): SEHNR, FQNEAQ (reference sequence). CDR3 protein: CASSSGRFGAFF. CDR3 nucleotides: TGTGCCAGCAGCTCCGGACGGTTTGGAGCTTTCTTT.

The V and J genes are TRBV11-2 and TRBJ2-7; 7 nucleotides agree with TRBD2. The CDR3 loop spans 15 amino acids. The junction had 2 bases not matched to a gene; V was cut back by 0 bases and J by 0 bases. Per germline, CDR1 SGHAT and CDR2 FQNNGV. CDR3 nucleotides: TGTGCCAGCAGCTTAGAGGCGGGAGTCTCCTACGAGCAGTACTTC. Protein: CASSLEAGVSYEQYF. Together with reference TRBV11-2 and TRBJ2-7, the CDR3 gives the full variable domain: EAGVAQSPRYKIIEKRQSVAFWCNPISGHATLYWYQQILGQGPKLLIQFQNNGVVDDSQLPKDRFSAERLKGVDSTLKIQPAKLEDSAVYLCASSLEAGVSYEQYFGPGTRLTVT.

The chain carries TRBV27 and TRBJ1-1, with a tentative D call TRBD1 (6 bases). Looked up from germline, CDR1 is MNHEY and CDR2 is SMNVEV (reference sequence). V lost 5 bases to trimming and J lost 0 bases, with 13 bases between them. The CDR3 loop spans 15 amino acids. The CDR3 DNA follows: TGTGCCAGCAGTCCCGGGGGCATCATGAACACTGAAGCTTTCTTT. It encodes CASSPGGIMNTEAFF.

V is TRBV10-3 and J is TRBJ2-1; no firm D call. Germline CDR1 reads ENHRY; CDR2 reads SYGVKD. V was trimmed by 3 bases and J by 3 bases, leaving 6 bases between them. The CDR3 extends over 13 amino acids. CDR3 sequence (DNA): TGTGCCATCAGTGAAAACGTCTACAATGAGCAGTTCTTC. Encoded protein: CAISENVYNEQFF.

The gene calls are TRBV2 and TRBJ2-1; possible D gene TRBD1, 5 bases. Germline V CDR1 and CDR2: SNHLY, FYNNEI. Between the trimmed V and J ends, which lost 6 bases and 6 bases, there was a span of 12 bases. This CDR3 comprises 13 residues. Here the CDR3 DNA reads TGTGCCAGCAGGAGGACAAGCCCCAATGAGCAGTTCTTC. This gives the protein CASRRTSPNEQFF.

The CDR3, as DNA: TGTGCCATCAATCCAGGGGGACTAACGTACAATGAGCAGTTCTTC. Translated, it gives CAINPGGLTYNEQFF. This chain connects TRBV10-3 to TRBJ2-1; possibly TRBD1 or TRBD2 for D (7 bases each). V was trimmed by 7 bases and J by 4 bases, leaving 17 bases between them. CDR1 and CDR2 from the germline V gene are ENHRY and SYGVKD. CDR3 length: 15 residues.

This CDR3 reads CASSFDNNNEQFF. The CDR3 DNA reads TGTGCCAGCAGCTTCGACAACAACAATGAGCAGTTCTTC. This chain links TRBV6-1 with TRBJ2-1; D gene ambiguous. V dropped 6 bases and J dropped 5 bases, with 11 bases sitting between them. The CDR3 runs 13 residues. Germline-derived CDR1 and CDR2 are MNHNS and SASEGT.

This clone showed up just a few times. The chain employs TRBV4-3 and TRBJ1-2, with TRBD1 matching 7 bases. Germline V CDR1 and CDR2: LGHNA, YSLEER. The CDR3 totals 14 residues. Trimming at V came to 3 bases and at J to 3 bases, leaving 4 bases not matched to a gene. In nucleotides, the CDR3 is TGCGCCAGCAGCCAGGGACAGTTCGACTATGGCTACACCTTC. Residues: CASSQGQFDYGYTF.

The chain uses TRBV21-1 and TRBJ2-7. TRBV21-1 is recorded as a pseudogene. This CDR3 is 17 amino acids long. The CDR3 DNA reads as TGTGCCAGCAGCAAAGGTGTGAGGGGTCAGAGCTCCTACGAGCAGTACTTC. This codes for CASSKGVRGQSSYEQYF.